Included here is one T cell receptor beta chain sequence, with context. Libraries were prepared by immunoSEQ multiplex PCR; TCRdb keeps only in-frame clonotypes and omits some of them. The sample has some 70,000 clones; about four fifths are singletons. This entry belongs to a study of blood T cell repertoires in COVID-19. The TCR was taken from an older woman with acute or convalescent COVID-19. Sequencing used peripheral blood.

The CDR3 reads CASSLPGSGRRNEQFF. CDR3 DNA sequence: TGTGCCAGCAGCCTCCCGGGAAGCGGGAGGAGGAATGAGCAGTTCTTC. This chain connects TRBV27 to TRBJ2-1; TRBD2 matches at 9 bases. CDR1 and CDR2 from the germline V gene are MNHEY and SMNVEV (reference sequence). The CDR3 contains 16 residues. V was clipped by 6 bases and J by 7 bases; unmatched bases: 13.